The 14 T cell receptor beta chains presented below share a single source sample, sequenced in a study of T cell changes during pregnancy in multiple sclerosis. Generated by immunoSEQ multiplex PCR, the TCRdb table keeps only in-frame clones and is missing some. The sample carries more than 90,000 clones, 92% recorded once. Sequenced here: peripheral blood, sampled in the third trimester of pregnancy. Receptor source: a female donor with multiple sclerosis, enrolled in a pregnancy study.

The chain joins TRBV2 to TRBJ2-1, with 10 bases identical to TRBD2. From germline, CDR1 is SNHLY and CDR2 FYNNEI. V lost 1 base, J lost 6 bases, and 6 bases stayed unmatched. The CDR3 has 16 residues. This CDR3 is CASSEEGLAGVNEQFF. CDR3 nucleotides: TGTGCCAGCAGTGAAGAGGGGCTAGCGGGAGTCAATGAGCAGTTCTTC.

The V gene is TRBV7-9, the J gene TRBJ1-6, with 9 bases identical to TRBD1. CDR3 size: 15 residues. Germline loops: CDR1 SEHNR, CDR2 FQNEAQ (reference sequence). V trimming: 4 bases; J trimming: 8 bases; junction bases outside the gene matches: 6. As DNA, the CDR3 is TGTGCCAGCAGCTCCCTCGACAGGGGGGATTCACCCCTCCACTTT. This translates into CASSSLDRGDSPLHF.

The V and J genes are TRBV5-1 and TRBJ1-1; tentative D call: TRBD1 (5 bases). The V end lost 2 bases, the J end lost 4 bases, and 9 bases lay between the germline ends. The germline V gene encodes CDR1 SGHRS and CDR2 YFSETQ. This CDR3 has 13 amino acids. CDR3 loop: CASSFGGATEAFF. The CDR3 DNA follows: TGCGCCAGCAGCTTCGGCGGGGCCACTGAAGCTTTCTTT.

CDR3 sequence (DNA): TGTGCCATCCATGAGGAGGGACGCAACAATGAGCAGTTCTTC. Protein product: CAIHEEGRNNEQFF. The chain couples TRBV10-3 to TRBJ2-1; a weak D match, TRBD2 (6 bases). V lost 8 bases and J lost 5, with 16 bases in between. CDR1 is ENHRY and CDR2 is SYGVKD in the germline V gene. CDR3 length: 14 amino acids.

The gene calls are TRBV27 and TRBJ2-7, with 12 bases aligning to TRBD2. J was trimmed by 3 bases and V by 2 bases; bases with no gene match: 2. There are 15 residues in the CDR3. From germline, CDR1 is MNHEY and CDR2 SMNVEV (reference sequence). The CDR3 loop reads CASSLRLAGDYEQYF. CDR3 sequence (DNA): TGTGCCAGCAGTTTACGACTAGCGGGAGACTACGAGCAGTACTTC.

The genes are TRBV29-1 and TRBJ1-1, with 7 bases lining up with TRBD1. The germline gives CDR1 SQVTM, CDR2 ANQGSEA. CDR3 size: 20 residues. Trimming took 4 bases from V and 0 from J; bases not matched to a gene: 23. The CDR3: CSVARTGLSVQAGLNTEAFF. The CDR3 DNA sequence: TGCAGCGTTGCTCGGACAGGCCTTTCAGTCCAAGCTGGCCTGAACACTGAAGCTTTCTTT.

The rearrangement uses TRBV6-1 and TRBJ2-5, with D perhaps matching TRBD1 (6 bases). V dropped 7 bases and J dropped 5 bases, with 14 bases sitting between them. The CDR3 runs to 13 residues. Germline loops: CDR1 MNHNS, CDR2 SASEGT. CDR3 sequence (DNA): TGTGCCAGCAACCCAGGTCAGGGGGAGACCCAGTACTTC. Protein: CASNPGQGETQYF.

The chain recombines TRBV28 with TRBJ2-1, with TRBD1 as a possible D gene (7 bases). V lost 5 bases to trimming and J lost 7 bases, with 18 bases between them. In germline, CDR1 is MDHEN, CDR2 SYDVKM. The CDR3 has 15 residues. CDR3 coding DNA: TGTGCCAGCAGTCAGGGGGGAGTAGTGCTGAATGAGCAGTTCTTC. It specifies CASSQGGVVLNEQFF.

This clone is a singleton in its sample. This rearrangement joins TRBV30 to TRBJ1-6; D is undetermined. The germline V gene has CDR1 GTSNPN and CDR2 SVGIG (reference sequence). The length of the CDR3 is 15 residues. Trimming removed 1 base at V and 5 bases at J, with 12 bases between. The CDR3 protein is CAWSAPMIDNSPLHF. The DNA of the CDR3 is TGTGCCTGGAGTGCCCCCATGATAGATAATTCACCCCTCCACTTT.

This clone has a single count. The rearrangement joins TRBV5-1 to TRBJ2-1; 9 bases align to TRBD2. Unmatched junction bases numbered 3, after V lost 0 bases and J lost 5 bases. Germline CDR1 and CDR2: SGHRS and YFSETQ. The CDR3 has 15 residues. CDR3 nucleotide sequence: TGCGCCAGCAGCTTGGGACTAGCGGTCGACAATGAGCAGTTCTTC. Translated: CASSLGLAVDNEQFF.

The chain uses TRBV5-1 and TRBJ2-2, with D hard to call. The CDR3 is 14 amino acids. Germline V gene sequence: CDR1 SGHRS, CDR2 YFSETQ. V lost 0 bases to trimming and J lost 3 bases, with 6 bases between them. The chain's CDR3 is CASSLGRHTGELFF. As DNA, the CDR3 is TGCGCCAGCAGCTTGGGCAGGCACACCGGGGAGCTGTTTTTT. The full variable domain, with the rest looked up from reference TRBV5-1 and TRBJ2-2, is KAGVTQTPRYLIKTRGQQVTLSCSPISGHRSVSWYQQTPGQGLQFLFEYFSETQRNKGNFPGRFSGRQFSNSRSEMNVSTLELGDSALYLCASSLGRHTGELFFGEGSRLTVL.

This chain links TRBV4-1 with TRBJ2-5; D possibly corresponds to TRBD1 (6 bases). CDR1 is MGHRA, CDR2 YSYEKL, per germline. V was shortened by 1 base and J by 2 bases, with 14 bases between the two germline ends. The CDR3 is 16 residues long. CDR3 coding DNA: TGCGCCAGCAGCCAAGGAAGGGGGACGGGACAAGAGACCCAGTACTTC. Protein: CASSQGRGTGQETQYF.

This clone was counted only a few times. CDR3 residues: CASSLGPNTEAFF. The CDR3 DNA follows: TGTGCCAGCAGCTTGGGGCCGAACACTGAAGCTTTCTTT. The genes are TRBV5-6 and TRBJ1-1; no clear D gene. V was cut by 0 bases and J by 1 base, with 4 bases left in between. Germline V lookup: CDR1 SGHDT, CDR2 YYEEEE. The CDR3 covers 13 residues.

The CDR3 loop reads CASSPYSSYEQYF. CDR3 nucleotides: TGTGCCAGCAGCCCTTACAGCTCCTACGAGCAGTACTTC. The gene calls are TRBV5-5 and TRBJ2-7; D gene unclear. V gave up 4 bases and J gave up 0 bases, with 8 bases separating them. The germline V gene has CDR1 SGHKS and CDR2 YYEKEE (reference sequence). This CDR3 has 13 residues.